This T cell receptor beta chain was captured in a study of monozygotic twins with inflammatory bowel disease. Study-level points and caveats: Sharing of clonotypes with others was lower in IBD patients than in healthy twins, and this was especially so with disease activity.

Every sample had its cDNA made across eight separate reactions. Template switching introduced UMIs that contain a 6-nucleotide sample barcode. TCRdb reprocessed the 5' RACE reads; each CDR3 protein has one entry and no DNA is given. This sample's table reports fewer than 550,000 distinct CDR3 sequences. Turning to this clonotype: Its cognate antigen is unknown.

This clonotype was sampled from a human donor with ulcerative colitis or Crohn's disease, or a healthy co-twin of an affected twin (not recorded which). Sequencing was done on a sample of blood.

This chain's CDR3 is CASSPREAAINEKLFF. The chain recombines TRBV18 with TRBJ1-4. The CDR3 is 16 amino acids. Germline V gene sequence: CDR1 KGHSH, CDR2 LQKENI.